The 7 T cell receptor beta chains below were found in one sample sequenced in a study of blood T cells in healthy people across ages. Next came a second PCR, run for about 6 to 12 cycles, which used a sample-barcoded 5' primer along with a J-beta primer mix. One entry per CDR3 protein results from TCRdb running MiXCR on the 5' RACE reads. The data hold some 1.1 million distinct CDR3 sequences, with around two fifths observed a single time. The sample consisted of blood. The receptors come from a man younger than 35 in good health.

The chain links TRBV7-2 to TRBJ2-7; D gene ambiguous. CDR3 size: 14 residues. Germline V CDR1 and CDR2: SGHTA, FQGNSA. Trimming shortened V by 1 base and J by 7 bases, and 14 bases separated the two germline ends. The CDR3 loop reads CASSLDTDYNEQYF. The CDR3 DNA is TGTGCCAGCAGCTTAGACACAGATTACAATGAGCAGTACTTC.

The chain couples TRBV30 to TRBJ2-1; the D gene is possibly TRBD2 (5 bases). Germline CDR1 is GTSNPN and CDR2 is SVGIG (reference sequence). V lost 0 bases to trimming and J lost 0 bases, with 15 bases between them. This CDR3 is built from 17 residues. The CDR3 bases are TGTGCCTGGAGTGTAAGCCTAGCTGATAGCTCCTACAATGAGCAGTTCTTC. Translating it yields CAWSVSLADSSYNEQFF.

The genes are TRBV12-3 or TRBV12-4 and TRBJ1-4; 11 bases line up with TRBD1. The CDR3 spans 17 residues. V lost 1 base and J lost 6; bases outside the gene matches: 7. The CDR3 is CASSLGIPGQGDEKLFF. CDR3 nucleotide sequence: TGTGCCAGCAGTTTAGGAATACCGGGACAGGGGGATGAAAAACTGTTTTTT.

V is TRBV6-6 and J is TRBJ2-1; 7 positions agree with TRBD2. The ends lost 2 bases at V and 14 bases at J; junction bases unmatched: 3. CDR3 length: 11 residues. Germline V CDR1 and CDR2: MNHNY, SVGAGI (reference sequence). CDR3 protein: CASSYREEEFF. The CDR3 DNA sequence: TGTGCCAGCAGTTACCGGGAGGAAGAGTTCTTC.

This clonotype has just a few counts. The V call is TRBV5-1, the J call TRBJ1-2, with D possibly TRBD1 on 6 matching bases. Germline-derived CDR1 and CDR2 are SGHRS and YFSETQ. CDR3 length: 12 amino acids. Trimming stripped 0 bases from V and 9 bases from J, with 9 bases between. The CDR3 nucleotides read TGCGCCAGCAGCTTGGAGGGGGAGAGCTACACCTTC. Translated, it gives CASSLEGESYTF.

CDR3 sequence: CASSPGTGRSYEQYF. The CDR3 DNA follows: TGTGCCAGCAGCCCAGGGACAGGGCGCTCCTACGAGCAGTACTTC. The chain uses TRBV12-3 or TRBV12-4 and TRBJ2-7; 9 bases match TRBD1. This CDR3 contains 15 residues. The trim removed 6 bases at V and 0 bases at J, leaving 6 bases unmatched.

This clonotype was seen a handful of times. This rearrangement joins TRBV19 to TRBJ2-1, with 8 nucleotides matching TRBD2. The junction had 7 bases not matched to a gene; V was cut back by 5 bases and J by 7 bases. Germline V gene lookup returns CDR1 LNHDA and CDR2 SQIVND (reference sequence). CDR3 length: 14 amino acids. The CDR3 nucleotides read TGTGCCAGTAGTTTGGTAGCGGGGATTAATGAGCAGTTCTTC. Encoded protein: CASSLVAGINEQFF.